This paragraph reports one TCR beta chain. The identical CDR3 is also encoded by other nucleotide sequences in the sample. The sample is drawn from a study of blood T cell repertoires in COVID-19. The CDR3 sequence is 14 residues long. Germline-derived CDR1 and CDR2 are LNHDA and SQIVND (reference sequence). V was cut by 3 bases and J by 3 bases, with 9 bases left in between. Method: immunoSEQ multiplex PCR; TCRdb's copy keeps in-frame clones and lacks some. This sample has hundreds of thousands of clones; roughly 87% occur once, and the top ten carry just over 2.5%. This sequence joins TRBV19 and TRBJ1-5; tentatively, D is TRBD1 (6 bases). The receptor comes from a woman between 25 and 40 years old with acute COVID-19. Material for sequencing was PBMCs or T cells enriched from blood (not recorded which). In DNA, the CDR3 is TGTGCCAGTAGTATCCGGGACAACAATCAGCCCCAGCATTTT. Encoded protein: CASSIRDNNQPQHF.